This T cell receptor (beta chain) was sequenced in a study of blood T cells in healthy people across ages. The study's findings and limits: A greater number of naive CD4+ cells and higher diversity distinguished long-lived donors from aged donors. TCR beta diversity was tightly associated with the proportion of naive T cells.

A word on this clonotype: Its antigen remains unknown.

Each sample gave at least 6.5 million isolated PBMCs. Combining a sample-barcoded 5' primer with a J-beta primer mix, a second PCR ran for roughly 6 to 12 cycles. TCRdb fed the 5' RACE reads into MiXCR, producing one record per CDR3 protein. The sample includes about a million distinct CDR3 sequences, about 53% of them seen just once. The source of this sequence is a woman aged 55 to 70 in good health. Sequences were obtained from blood.

The CDR3 loop is CASRPGVGEQFF. The CDR3 nucleotides read TGTGCCAGCCGCCCCGGGGTGGGAGAGCAGTTCTTC. The rearrangement joins TRBV12-3 or TRBV12-4 to TRBJ2-1, with D maybe TRBD2 (5 bases). Trimming stripped 8 bases from V and 10 bases from J, with 15 bases between. The CDR3 has 12 amino acids.